This T cell receptor beta chain originates from a study of CD8 T cells in ankylosing spondylitis. This clonotype was picked up a small number of times. Its specificity is unknown. Overall study results and limits: A TCR beta motif made of eight highly homologous variants seemed typical of ankylosing spondylitis blood.

CDR3 size: 15 residues. V lost 7 bases and J lost 4, with 17 bases in between. TCRdb recomputed calls from the 5' RACE reads with MiXCR, one row per CDR3 protein. The sample lists approximately 39,000 distinct CDR3 sequences; 9.5% to 12% were seen once. This sequence originates from a male donor with ankylosing spondylitis. The chain uses TRBV12-3 or TRBV12-4 and TRBJ2-1; D is uncertain. Sequenced input: synovial fluid, either unsorted or a sorted T cell fraction (not recorded which). Here the CDR3 reads CASTRQAALYNEQFF. The DNA of the CDR3 is TGTGCCAGCACAAGGCAGGCGGCCCTGTACAATGAGCAGTTCTTC.